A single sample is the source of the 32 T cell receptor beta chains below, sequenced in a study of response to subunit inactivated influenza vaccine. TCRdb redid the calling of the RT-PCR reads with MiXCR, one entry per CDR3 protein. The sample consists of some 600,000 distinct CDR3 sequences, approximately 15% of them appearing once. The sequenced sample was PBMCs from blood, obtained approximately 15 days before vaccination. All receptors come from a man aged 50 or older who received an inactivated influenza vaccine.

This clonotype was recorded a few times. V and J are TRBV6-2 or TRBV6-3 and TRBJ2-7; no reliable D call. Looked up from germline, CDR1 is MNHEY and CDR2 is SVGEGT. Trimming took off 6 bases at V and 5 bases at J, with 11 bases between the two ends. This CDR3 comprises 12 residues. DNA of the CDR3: TGTGCCAGCAGCCCTGCTTGGAACGAGCAGTACTTC. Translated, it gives CASSPAWNEQYF.

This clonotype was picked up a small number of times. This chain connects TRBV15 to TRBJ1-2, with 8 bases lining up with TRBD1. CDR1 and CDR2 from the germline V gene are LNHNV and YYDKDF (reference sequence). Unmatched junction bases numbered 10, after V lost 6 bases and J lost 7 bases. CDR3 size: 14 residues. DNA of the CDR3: TGTGCCACCAGGGTGGACAGGGAATTCGGTGGCTACACCTTC. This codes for CATRVDREFGGYTF. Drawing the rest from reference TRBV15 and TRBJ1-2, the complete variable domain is DAMVIQNPRYQVTQFGKPVTLSCSQTLNHNVMYWYQQKSSQAPKLLFHYYDKDFNNEADTPDNFQSRRPNTSFCFLDIRSPGLGDTAMYLCATRVDREFGGYTFGSGTRLTVV.

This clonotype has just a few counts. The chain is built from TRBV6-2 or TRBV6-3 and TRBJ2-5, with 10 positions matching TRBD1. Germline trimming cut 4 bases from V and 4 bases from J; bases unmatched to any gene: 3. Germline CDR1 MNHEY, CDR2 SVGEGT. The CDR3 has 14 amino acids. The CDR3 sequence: CASSSWDRGETQYF. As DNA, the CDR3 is TGTGCCAGCAGTTCATGGGACAGGGGAGAGACCCAGTACTTC.

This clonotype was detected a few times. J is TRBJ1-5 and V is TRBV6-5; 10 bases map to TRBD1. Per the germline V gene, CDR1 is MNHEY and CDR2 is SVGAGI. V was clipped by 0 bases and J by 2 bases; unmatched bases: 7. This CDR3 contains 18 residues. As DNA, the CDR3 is TGTGCCAGCAGTTACTCGGACAGGGGGAGGTATGGCAATCAGCCCCAGCATTTT. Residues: CASSYSDRGRYGNQPQHF.

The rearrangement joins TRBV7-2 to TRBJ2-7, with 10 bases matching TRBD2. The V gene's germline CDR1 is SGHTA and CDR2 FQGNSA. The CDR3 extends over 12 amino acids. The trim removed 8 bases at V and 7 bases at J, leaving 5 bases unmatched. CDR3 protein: CASASGRMEQYF. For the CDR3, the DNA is TGTGCCAGCGCTAGCGGGAGAATGGAGCAGTACTTC.

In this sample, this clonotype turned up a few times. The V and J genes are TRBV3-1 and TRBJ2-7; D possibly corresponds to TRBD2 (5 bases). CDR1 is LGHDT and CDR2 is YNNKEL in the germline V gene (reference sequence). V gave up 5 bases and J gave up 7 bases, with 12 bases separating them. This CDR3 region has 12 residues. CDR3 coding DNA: TGTGCCAGCAGCGCGGGTATTAGGGAGCAGTACTTC. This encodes CASSAGIREQYF.

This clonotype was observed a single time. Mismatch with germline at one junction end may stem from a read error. The CDR3 is CASSKGSQGNHPQHF. In DNA form, the CDR3 reads TGTGCCAGCAGTAAGGGGAGTCAGGGCAATCACCCCCAGCATTTT. The V gene is TRBV12-3 or TRBV12-4, the J gene TRBJ1-5, with a tentative D call TRBD1 (5 bases). The CDR3 runs to 15 residues.

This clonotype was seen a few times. The CDR3 nucleotides read TGCAGCGTTGTGCAGGGGGCGAAGACCCAGTACTTC. Translated, it gives CSVVQGAKTQYF. This chain links TRBV29-1 with TRBJ2-5; TRBD1 matches 8 bases. The CDR3 totals 12 residues. Germline V gene lookup returns CDR1 SQVTM and CDR2 ANQGSEA. V lost 4 bases to trimming and J lost 6 bases; unmatched junction nucleotides: 4.

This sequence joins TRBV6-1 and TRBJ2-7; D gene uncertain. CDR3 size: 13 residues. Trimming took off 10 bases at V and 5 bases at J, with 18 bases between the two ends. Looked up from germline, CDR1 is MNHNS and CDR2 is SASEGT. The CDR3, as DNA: TGTGCCACTAGGGCTAAGCTTATCCACGAGCAGTACTTC. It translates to CATRAKLIHEQYF.

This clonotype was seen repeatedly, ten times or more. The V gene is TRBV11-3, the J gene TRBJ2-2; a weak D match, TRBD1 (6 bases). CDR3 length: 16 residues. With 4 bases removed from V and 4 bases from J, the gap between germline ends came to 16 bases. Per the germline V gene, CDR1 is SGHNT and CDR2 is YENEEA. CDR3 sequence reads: CASSYGGLQGTGELFF. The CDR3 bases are TGTGCCAGCAGCTATGGGGGCCTACAGGGCACCGGGGAGCTGTTTTTT.

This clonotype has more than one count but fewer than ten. CDR3 in amino acids: CASSLSPSEQYF. The DNA for the CDR3 is TGTGCCAGCAGCTTAAGCCCGAGCGAGCAGTACTTC. V is TRBV7-9 and J is TRBJ2-7; D remains ambiguous. The CDR3 totals 12 residues. CDR1 and CDR2 from the germline V gene are SEHNR and FQNEAQ (reference sequence). V gave up 2 bases and J gave up 6 bases, with 8 bases separating them.

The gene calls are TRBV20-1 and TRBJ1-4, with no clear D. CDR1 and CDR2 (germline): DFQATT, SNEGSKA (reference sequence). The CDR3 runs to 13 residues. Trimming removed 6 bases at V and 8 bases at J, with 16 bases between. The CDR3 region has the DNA TGCAGTGCCAGACCAAATGCGGGAGAAAAACTGTTTTTT. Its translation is CSARPNAGEKLFF.

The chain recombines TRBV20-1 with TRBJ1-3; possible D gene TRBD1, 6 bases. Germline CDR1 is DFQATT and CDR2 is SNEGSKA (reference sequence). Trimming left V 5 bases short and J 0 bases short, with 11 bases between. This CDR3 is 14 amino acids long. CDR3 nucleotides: TGCAGTGCTGGCCGGGACAACTCTGGAAACACCATATATTTT. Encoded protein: CSAGRDNSGNTIYF.

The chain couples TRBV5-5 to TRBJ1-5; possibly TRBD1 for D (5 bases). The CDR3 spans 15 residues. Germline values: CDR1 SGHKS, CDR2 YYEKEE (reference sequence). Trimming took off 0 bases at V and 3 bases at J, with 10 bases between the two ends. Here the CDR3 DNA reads TGTGCCAGCAGCTTGGGAGGGGCTCTCAATCAGCCCCAGCATTTT. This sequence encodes CASSLGGALNQPQHF.

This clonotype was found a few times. The CDR3 region has the DNA TGTGCCAGCAGTGACTCAGGGCCCCTCTCCTACAATGAGCAGTTCTTC. Amino acid sequence: CASSDSGPLSYNEQFF. The rearrangement uses TRBV25-1 and TRBJ2-1; TRBD1 is a possible D gene (5 bases). Trimming removed 3 bases from V and 0 bases from J, with 12 bases in between. Germline CDR1 is MGHDK and CDR2 is SYGVNS. CDR3 size: 16 residues.

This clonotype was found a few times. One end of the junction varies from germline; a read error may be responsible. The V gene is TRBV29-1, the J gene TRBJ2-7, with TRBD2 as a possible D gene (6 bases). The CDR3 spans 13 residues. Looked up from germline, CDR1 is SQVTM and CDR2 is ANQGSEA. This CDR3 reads CSVEWGDPHGFNF. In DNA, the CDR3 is TGCAGCGTTGAATGGGGGGATCCCCATGGTTTCAACTTC.

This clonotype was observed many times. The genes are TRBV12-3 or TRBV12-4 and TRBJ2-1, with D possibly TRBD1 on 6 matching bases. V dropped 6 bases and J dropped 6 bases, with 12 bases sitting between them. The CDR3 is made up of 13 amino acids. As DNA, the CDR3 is TGTGCCAGCAGCCGAACAGGGCTCAATGAGCAGTTCTTC. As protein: CASSRTGLNEQFF.

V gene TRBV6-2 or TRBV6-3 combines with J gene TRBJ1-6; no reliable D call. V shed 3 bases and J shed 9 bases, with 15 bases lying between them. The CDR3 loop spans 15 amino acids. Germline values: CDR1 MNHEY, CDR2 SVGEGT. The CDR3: CASSYPRSATSPLHF. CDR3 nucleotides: TGTGCCAGCAGTTATCCGAGGAGTGCGACTTCACCCCTCCACTTT.

CDR3 loop: CASSQRRAVPYEQYF. The CDR3, as DNA: TGCGCCAGCAGTCAGCGGCGGGCCGTCCCCTACGAGCAGTACTTC. The rearrangement links TRBV23-1 to TRBJ2-7, with D perhaps matching TRBD2 (5 bases). Being an ORF, TRBV23-1 has a function that is uncertain. V lost 3 bases, J lost 2 bases, and 14 bases lay in between. CDR3 length: 15 amino acids.

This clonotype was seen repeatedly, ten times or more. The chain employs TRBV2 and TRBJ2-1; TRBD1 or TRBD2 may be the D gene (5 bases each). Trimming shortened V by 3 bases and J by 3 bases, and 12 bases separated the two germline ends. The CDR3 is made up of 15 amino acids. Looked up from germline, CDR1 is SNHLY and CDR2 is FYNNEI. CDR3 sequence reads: CASSDGGYHYNEQFF. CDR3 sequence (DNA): TGTGCCAGCAGTGATGGGGGATATCACTACAATGAGCAGTTCTTC.

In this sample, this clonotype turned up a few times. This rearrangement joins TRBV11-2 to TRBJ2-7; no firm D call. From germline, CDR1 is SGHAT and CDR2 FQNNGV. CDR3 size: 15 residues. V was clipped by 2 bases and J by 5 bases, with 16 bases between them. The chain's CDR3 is CASSLRSAIFHEQYF. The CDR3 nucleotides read TGTGCCAGCAGCTTAAGGTCAGCTATCTTCCACGAGCAGTACTTC.

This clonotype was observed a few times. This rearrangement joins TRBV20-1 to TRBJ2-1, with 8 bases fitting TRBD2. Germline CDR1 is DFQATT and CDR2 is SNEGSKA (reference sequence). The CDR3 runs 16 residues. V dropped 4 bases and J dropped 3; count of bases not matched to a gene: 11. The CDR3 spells CSAMTPGLADYNEQFF. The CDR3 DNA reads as TGCAGTGCTATGACTCCTGGACTAGCTGACTACAATGAGCAGTTCTTC.

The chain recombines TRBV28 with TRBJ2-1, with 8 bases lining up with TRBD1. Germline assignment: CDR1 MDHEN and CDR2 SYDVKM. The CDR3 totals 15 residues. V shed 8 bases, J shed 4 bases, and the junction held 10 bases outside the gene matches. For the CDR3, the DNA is TGTGCCAGCGCACCAGGGACAGGAAATTACAATGAGCAGTTCTTC. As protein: CASAPGTGNYNEQFF.

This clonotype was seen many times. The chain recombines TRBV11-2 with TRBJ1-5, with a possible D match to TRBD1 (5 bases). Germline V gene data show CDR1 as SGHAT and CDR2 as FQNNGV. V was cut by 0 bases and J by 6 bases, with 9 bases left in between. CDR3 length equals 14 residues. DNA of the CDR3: TGTGCCAGCAGCTTAGAGGCCGGGGGTCAGCCCCAGCATTTT. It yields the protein CASSLEAGGQPQHF. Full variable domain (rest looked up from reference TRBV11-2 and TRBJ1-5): EAGVAQSPRYKIIEKRQSVAFWCNPISGHATLYWYQQILGQGPKLLIQFQNNGVVDDSQLPKDRFSAERLKGVDSTLKIQPAKLEDSAVYLCASSLEAGGQPQHFGDGTRLSIL.

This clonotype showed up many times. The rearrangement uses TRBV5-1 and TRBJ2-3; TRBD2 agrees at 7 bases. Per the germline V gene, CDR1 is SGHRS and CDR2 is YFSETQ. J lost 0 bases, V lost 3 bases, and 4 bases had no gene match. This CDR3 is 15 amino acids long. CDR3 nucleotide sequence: TGCGCCAGCAGCTGGTCGGGAGGAAGCACAGATACGCAGTATTTT. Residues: CASSWSGGSTDTQYF.

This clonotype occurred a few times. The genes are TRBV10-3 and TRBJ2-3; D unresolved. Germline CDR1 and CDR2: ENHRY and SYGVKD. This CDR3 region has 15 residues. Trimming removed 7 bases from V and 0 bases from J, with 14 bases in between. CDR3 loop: CAITMTADSTDTQYF. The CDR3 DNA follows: TGTGCCATCACAATGACCGCGGATAGCACAGATACGCAGTATTTT.

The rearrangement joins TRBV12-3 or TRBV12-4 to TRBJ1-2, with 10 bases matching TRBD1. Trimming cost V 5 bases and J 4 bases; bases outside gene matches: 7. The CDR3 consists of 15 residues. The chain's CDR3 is CASSGTGATVYGYTF. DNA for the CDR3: TGTGCCAGCAGTGGGACAGGGGCAACGGTCTATGGCTACACCTTC.

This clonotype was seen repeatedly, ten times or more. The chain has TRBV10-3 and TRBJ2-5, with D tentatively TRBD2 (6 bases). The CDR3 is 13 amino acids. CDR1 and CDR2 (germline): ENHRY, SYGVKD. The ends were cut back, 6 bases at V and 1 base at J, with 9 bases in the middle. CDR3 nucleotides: TGTGCCATCAGCGGGGGACTCCAAGAGACCCAGTACTTC. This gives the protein CAISGGLQETQYF.

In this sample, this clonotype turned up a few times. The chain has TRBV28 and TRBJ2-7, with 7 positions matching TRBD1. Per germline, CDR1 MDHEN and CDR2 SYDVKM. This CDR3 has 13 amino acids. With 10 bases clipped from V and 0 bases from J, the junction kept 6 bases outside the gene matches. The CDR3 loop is CAIKDRVSYEQYF. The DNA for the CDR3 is TGTGCCATAAAAGACAGGGTCTCCTACGAGCAGTACTTC.

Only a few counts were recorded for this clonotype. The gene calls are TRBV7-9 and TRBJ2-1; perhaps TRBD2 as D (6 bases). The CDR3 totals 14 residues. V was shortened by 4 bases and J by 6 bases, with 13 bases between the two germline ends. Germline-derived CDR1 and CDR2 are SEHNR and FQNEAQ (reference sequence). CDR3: CASSSSGEGNEQFF. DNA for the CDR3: TGTGCCAGCAGCTCGTCGGGAGAGGGCAATGAGCAGTTCTTC.

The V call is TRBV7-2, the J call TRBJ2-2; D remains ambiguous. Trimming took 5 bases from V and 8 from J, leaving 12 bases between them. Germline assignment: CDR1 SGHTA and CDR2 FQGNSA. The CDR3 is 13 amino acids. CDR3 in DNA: TGTGCCAGCAGCCCCAACCCGGAAGGGGAGCTGTTTTTT. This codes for CASSPNPEGELFF.

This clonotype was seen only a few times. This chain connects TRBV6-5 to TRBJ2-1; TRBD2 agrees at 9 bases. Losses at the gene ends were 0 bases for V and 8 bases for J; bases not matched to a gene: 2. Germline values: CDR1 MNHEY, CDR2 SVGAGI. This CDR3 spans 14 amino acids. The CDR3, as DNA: TGTGCCAGCAGTTACTCGCGGGGGGGCGATGAGCAGTTCTTC. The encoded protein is CASSYSRGGDEQFF.